These 18 T cell receptor beta chains were all obtained from the same sample, sequenced in a study of metastatic and nonmetastatic thyroid tumors. Via MiXCR, TCRdb re-called the PCR reads. This table holds roughly 20,000 clones, about a third found once. There were no patients who had received any treatment before thyroid surgery. The sample comprised tumor tissue. These receptors were obtained from a female donor with papillary thyroid cancer or a benign thyroid nodule (not recorded which). Some clones in this sample may be carry-over from other donors' samples.

The chain employs TRBV6-1 and TRBJ1-5; D remains unclear. V gave up 7 bases and J gave up 4 bases, with 14 bases separating them. From germline, CDR1 is MNHNS and CDR2 SASEGT. The CDR3 spans 14 residues. The DNA for the CDR3 is TGTGCCAGCATGAATGGGCAGTCGAATCAGCCCCAGCATTTT. Protein sequence: CASMNGQSNQPQHF.

Only a few counts were recorded for this clone. The chain uses TRBV27 and TRBJ2-7; D might be TRBD2 (6 bases). The CDR3 runs 15 residues. The V and J ends lost 6 bases and 0 bases respectively, with 15 bases between them. Germline V CDR1 and CDR2: MNHEY, SMNVEV (reference sequence). In DNA, the CDR3 is TGTGCCAGCAGAGCAATAGCGGCAAGCTCCTACGAGCAGTACTTC. Its translation is CASRAIAASSYEQYF.

This chain links TRBV11-1 with TRBJ2-1; either TRBD1 or TRBD2 may supply D (5 bases each). Germline V gene lookup returns CDR1 SGHAT and CDR2 FQDESV (reference sequence). The CDR3 length is 16 residues. The ends were cut back, 2 bases at V and 2 bases at J, with 13 bases in the middle. The CDR3, as DNA: TGTGCCAGCAGCTTATACGAGGGGCTCGCCTACAATGAGCAGTTCTTC. As protein: CASSLYEGLAYNEQFF.

This clone was counted only a few times. The chain combines TRBV7-9 with TRBJ2-2; no firm D call. Trimming took 5 bases from V and 3 from J, leaving 7 bases between them. CDR1 SEHNR and CDR2 FQNEAQ come from the germline V gene (reference sequence). The CDR3 is made up of 13 amino acids. CDR3 nucleotide sequence: TGTGCCAGCAGCCGTGTTGACACCGGGGAGCTGTTTTTT. Translating it yields CASSRVDTGELFF.

The chain couples TRBV2 to TRBJ2-2, with 7 bases fitting TRBD1. Unmatched junction bases numbered 8, after V lost 6 bases and J lost 7 bases. CDR1 is SNHLY, CDR2 FYNNEI, per germline. The CDR3 sequence is 14 residues long. The CDR3, as DNA: TGTGCCAGCAGGACCTTACAGGGGATCGGGGAGCTGTTTTTT. It codes for CASRTLQGIGELFF.

This clone has just a few counts. The DNA of the CDR3 is TGTGCCAGCATCGACCCTGGGGGTGGGAACACCATATATTTT. This codes for CASIDPGGGNTIYF. This chain connects TRBV28 to TRBJ1-3; TRBD1 might be the D (5 bases). V dropped 7 bases and J dropped 7 bases, with 17 bases sitting between them. Looked up from germline, CDR1 is MDHEN and CDR2 is SYDVKM. This CDR3 has 14 residues.

Turning to this clone: At one of its ends the junction is not consistent with the germline gene, which may arise from a read error. The genes are TRBV6-4 and TRBJ2-1; possibly TRBD2 for D (6 bases). Germline-derived CDR1 and CDR2 are MRHNA and SNTAGT. CDR3 length equals 14 residues. The DNA of the CDR3 is TGTGCCAGCAGTGACGGGGCGGGACCTAATGAGCAGTTATTC. Its translation is CASSDGAGPNEQLF.

Only a few counts were recorded for this clone. This sequence joins TRBV19 and TRBJ1-1; D possibly corresponds to TRBD1 (6 bases). V shed 3 bases and J shed 8 bases, with 16 bases lying between them. The CDR3 has 14 residues. The germline V gene encodes CDR1 LNHDA and CDR2 SQIVND (reference sequence). DNA for the CDR3: TGTGCCAGTAGTATTGGGGGCCTCCTCGGGGAAGCTTTCTTT. Amino acid sequence: CASSIGGLLGEAFF.

This clone has only a few counts. CDR3: CATSRGAGRYNEQFF. CDR3 DNA: TGTGCCACCAGTCGAGGGGCAGGACGTTACAATGAGCAGTTCTTC. The chain couples TRBV24-1 to TRBJ2-1; D assignment may be TRBD1 or TRBD2 (5 bases each). Looked up from germline, CDR1 is KGHDR and CDR2 is SFDVKD. V lost 6 bases and J lost 4, with 15 bases in between. CDR3 size: 15 residues.

The gene calls are TRBV6-1 and TRBJ1-1; 7 bases align to TRBD1. The V gene's germline CDR1 is MNHNS and CDR2 SASEGT. With V trimmed by 6 bases and J by 7 bases, 5 bases remained unmatched. This CDR3 spans 12 amino acids. As DNA, the CDR3 is TGTGCCAGCAGGACCTGGGACAGTGAAGCTTTCTTT. Its protein is CASRTWDSEAFF.

The chain carries TRBV11-1 and TRBJ2-1, with 15 bases fitting TRBD2. This CDR3 spans 17 amino acids. Losses at the gene ends were 1 base for V and 8 bases for J; bases not matched to a gene: 6. Germline assignment: CDR1 SGHAT and CDR2 FQDESV (reference sequence). CDR3 in DNA: TGTGCCAGCAGCTTAGGACCGGGACTAGCGGGAGGTGATGAGCAGTTCTTC. Amino acids: CASSLGPGLAGGDEQFF.

This sequence joins TRBV18 and TRBJ1-5; a possible D gene is TRBD1 (6 bases). Germline V gene data show CDR1 as KGHSH and CDR2 as LQKENI. Trimming left V 3 bases short and J 3 bases short, with 12 bases between. The CDR3 is 15 amino acids. The DNA for the CDR3 is TGTGCCAGCTCACCCCGACAGGCGAACAATCAGCCCCAGCATTTT. Translated: CASSPRQANNQPQHF.

The chain uses TRBV4-3 and TRBJ1-6; perhaps TRBD1 as D (6 bases). CDR3 length equals 16 residues. Germline assignment: CDR1 LGHNA and CDR2 YSLEER. V lost 0 bases and J 8 bases, leaving 14 bases between the germline ends. The CDR3 coding sequence is TGCGCCAGCAGCCAAGATGAGTCGGGGGGCTATTCACCCCTCCACTTT. The encoded protein is CASSQDESGGYSPLHF.

There are a few counts of this clone. This chain joins TRBV2 and TRBJ2-6; tentatively, D is TRBD1 (5 bases). The CDR3 contains 14 residues. V was pared by 6 bases and J by 2 bases, with 8 bases between. CDR1 and CDR2 from the germline V gene are SNHLY and FYNNEI. CDR3 residues: CASSLQAGANVLTF. The CDR3 coding sequence is TGTGCCAGCAGCCTACAGGCTGGGGCCAACGTCCTGACTTTC.

This clone has a handful of counts. The chain is built from TRBV28 and TRBJ2-7, with 9 bases aligning to TRBD2. V was pared by 3 bases and J by 6 bases, with 6 bases of the junction left unmatched. This CDR3 has 14 residues. Germline CDR1 and CDR2: MDHEN and SYDVKM. For the CDR3, the DNA is TGTGCCAGCAGTTTTAGCGGGAGAGGGGGCGAGCAGTACTTC. Encoded protein: CASSFSGRGGEQYF. Variable domain in full (rest from reference TRBV28 and TRBJ2-7): DVKVTQSSRYLVKRTGEKVFLECVQDMDHENMFWYRQDPGLGLRLIYFSYDVKMKEKGDIPEGYSVSREKKERFSLILESASTNQTSMYLCASSFSGRGGEQYFGPGTRLTVT.

The chain couples TRBV11-1 to TRBJ2-7; 7 bases map to TRBD2. CDR3 length: 16 amino acids. CDR1 and CDR2 from the germline V gene are SGHAT and FQDESV (reference sequence). V shed 5 bases, J shed 11 bases, and the junction held 21 bases outside the gene matches. Written as DNA, the CDR3 is TGTGCCAGCAGCACTTGGACCGGGACTATCGGGCCTGTGGAGTACTTC. As protein: CASSTWTGTIGPVEYF.

This clone was detected only a few times. This chain uses TRBV6-1 with TRBJ1-5, with a tentative D call TRBD1 (6 bases). Germline V gives CDR1 MNHNS, CDR2 SASEGT. Deletions cut 8 bases from V and 4 bases from J, with 12 bases between. The CDR3 runs 13 residues. The CDR3 is CASGVQGNQPQHF. CDR3 nucleotide sequence: TGTGCCAGCGGGGTCCAGGGGAATCAGCCCCAGCATTTT.

V is TRBV20-1 and J is TRBJ2-2, with 11 nucleotides matching TRBD2. This CDR3 spans 18 amino acids. Germline V lookup: CDR1 DFQATT, CDR2 SNEGSKA (reference sequence). V dropped 7 bases and J dropped 0; count of bases not matched to a gene: 13. CDR3 residues: CSVILSGRALANTGELFF. For the CDR3, the DNA is TGCAGTGTCATCCTTAGCGGGAGGGCCCTCGCGAACACCGGGGAGCTGTTTTTT.